The 21 T cell receptor beta chains listed next were all sequenced from one sample in a study of T cell responses to AZD1222 COVID-19 vaccine. Sequencing was performed with immunoSEQ multiplex PCR; in TCRdb, only in-frame clones are kept and a portion is missing. The table lists 130,000 to 150,000 clones, approximately 89% of them singletons, with roughly 4.6% in the top ten. The sample here was peripheral blood, taken on day 0 of AZD1222 vaccination. The receptors originated from an adult in good health.

V usage is TRBV9 and J usage is TRBJ1-2; TRBD1 aligns across 8 bases. V shed 3 bases and J 6 bases; nucleotides not matched to a gene: 13. The CDR3 has 16 amino acids. Germline V gives CDR1 SGDLS, CDR2 YYNGEE. The CDR3 reads CASSGSRTGISDGYTF. DNA of the CDR3: TGTGCCAGCAGCGGATCACGGACAGGGATAAGTGATGGCTACACCTTC.

This clone was recorded only once. The rearrangement uses TRBV11-2 and TRBJ2-3; D unresolved. V dropped 0 bases and J dropped 3 bases, with 16 bases sitting between them. CDR1 and CDR2 (germline): SGHAT, FQNNGV. The CDR3 runs 17 residues. The CDR3 sequence is CASSLEVAGALTDTQYF. Written as DNA, the CDR3 is TGTGCCAGCAGCTTAGAGGTGGCAGGTGCCTTGACAGATACGCAGTATTTT.

The chain links TRBV7-2 to TRBJ2-1; 12 nucleotides line up with TRBD2. V trimming: 3 bases; J trimming: 9 bases; junction bases outside the gene matches: 6. This CDR3 has 15 amino acids. CDR1 SGHTA and CDR2 FQGNSA come from the germline V gene. The CDR3: CASSFLAGGISEQFF. CDR3 bases: TGTGCCAGCAGCTTCCTAGCGGGAGGGATAAGTGAGCAGTTCTTC. The variable domain in full, completed from reference TRBV7-2 and TRBJ2-1, reads GAGVSQSPSNKVTEKGKDVELRCDPISGHTALYWYRQSLGQGLEFLIYFQGNSAPDKSGLPSDRFSAERTGGSVSTLTIQRTQQEDSAVYLCASSFLAGGISEQFFGPGTRLTVL.

The V gene is TRBV25-1, the J gene TRBJ2-7; D remains unclear. V lost 2 bases, J lost 1 base, and 9 bases lay in between. Germline lookup yields CDR1 MGHDK and CDR2 SYGVNS. This CDR3 has 14 residues. CDR3 loop: CASSESGSSYEQYF. Written as DNA, the CDR3 is TGTGCCAGCAGTGAAAGTGGGTCTTCCTACGAGCAGTACTTC.

This clone has only one observation. J is TRBJ1-6 and V is TRBV5-1; tentatively, D is TRBD1 (5 bases). Germline V CDR1 and CDR2: SGHRS, YFSETQ. V lost 4 bases and J 14 bases, leaving 16 bases between the germline ends. CDR3 size: 13 residues. The chain's CDR3 is CASSIATDGSLHF. DNA for the CDR3: TGCGCCAGCAGCATCGCGACAGACGGTTCCCTCCACTTT.

The chain has TRBV27 and TRBJ2-1, with 15 positions matching TRBD2. Trimming took 3 bases from V and 8 from J; bases not matched to a gene: 8. In germline, CDR1 is MNHEY, CDR2 SMNVEV (reference sequence). CDR3 length equals 17 residues. The CDR3: CASSFGLAGGRGHEQFF. In DNA form, the CDR3 reads TGTGCCAGCAGTTTCGGACTAGCGGGAGGGAGGGGGCATGAGCAGTTCTTC.

The chain links TRBV15 to TRBJ1-6; D is unresolved. Germline CDR1 is LNHNV and CDR2 is YYDKDF (reference sequence). The CDR3 extends over 15 amino acids. V lost 3 bases, J lost 4 bases, and 10 bases lay in between. This chain's CDR3 is CATSREGGYNSPLHF. The CDR3 DNA reads TGTGCCACCAGCAGGGAGGGCGGGTATAATTCACCCCTCCACTTT. Full variable domain (rest looked up from reference TRBV15 and TRBJ1-6): DAMVIQNPRYQVTQFGKPVTLSCSQTLNHNVMYWYQQKSSQAPKLLFHYYDKDFNNEADTPDNFQSRRPNTSFCFLDIRSPGLGDTAMYLCATSREGGYNSPLHFGNGTRLTVT.

This clone was seen just once. This chain connects TRBV30 to TRBJ2-7; D possibly matches TRBD1 or TRBD2 (5 bases each). Germline V gene data show CDR1 as GTSNPN and CDR2 as SVGIG (reference sequence). The CDR3 has 9 amino acids. The V end was cut by 8 bases, the J end by 7 bases, with 9 bases between. In nucleotides, the CDR3 is TGTGCCGGGGGACCGGAGCAGTACTTC. This gives the protein CAGGPEQYF.

This rearrangement joins TRBV25-1 to TRBJ2-3; D is ambiguous. V was cut by 3 bases and J by 0 bases, with 10 bases left in between. This CDR3 region has 15 residues. Germline values: CDR1 MGHDK, CDR2 SYGVNS. CDR3 sequence (DNA): TGTGCCAGCAGTGATTGGCAGGACAGCACAGATACGCAGTATTTT. Translated, it gives CASSDWQDSTDTQYF.

This clone was detected once. The chain combines TRBV19 with TRBJ2-1; TRBD1 matches 10 bases. The CDR3 extends over 15 amino acids. The germline gives CDR1 LNHDA, CDR2 SQIVND (reference sequence). The junction had 10 bases not matched to a gene; V was cut back by 6 bases and J by 8 bases. The CDR3 DNA sequence: TGTGCCAGTAGAACTCAGGGACAGGGGCGGGATGAGCAGTTCTTC. This sequence encodes CASRTQGQGRDEQFF.

The chain joins TRBV28 to TRBJ1-5, with D unresolved. V was trimmed by 3 bases and J by 14 bases, leaving 17 bases between them. CDR1 is MDHEN and CDR2 is SYDVKM in the germline V gene. The CDR3 has 13 amino acids. The CDR3 bases are TGTGCCAGCAGTTTGGGCACAAACCCTACAAAGCATTTT. Amino acids: CASSLGTNPTKHF.

This chain joins TRBV28 and TRBJ2-1, with 7 nucleotides matching TRBD2. Per germline, CDR1 MDHEN and CDR2 SYDVKM. The J segment lost 9 bases and the V segment lost 5 bases, leaving 10 bases of the junction unmatched. The CDR3 consists of 14 residues. This CDR3 reads CASSAPGTISEQFF. CDR3 sequence (DNA): TGTGCCAGCAGTGCTCCCGGGACTATAAGTGAGCAGTTCTTC.

This clone was detected only once. This sequence joins TRBV4-3 and TRBJ2-7; TRBD2 matches 10 bases. There are 15 residues in the CDR3. Germline V CDR1 and CDR2: LGHNA, YSLEER. After removal of 1 base from V and 4 bases from J, the junction contained 4 bases not matched to a gene. The CDR3 region is CASSQGTSGPYEQYF. CDR3 bases: TGCGCCAGCAGCCAAGGGACTAGCGGACCTTACGAGCAGTACTTC.

The chain combines TRBV7-9 with TRBJ2-7; D could derive from TRBD1 or TRBD2 (5 bases each). There are 14 residues in the CDR3. Germline CDR1 SEHNR, CDR2 FQNEAQ (reference sequence). With 5 bases removed from V and 4 bases from J, the gap between germline ends came to 15 bases. CDR3 coding DNA: TGTGCCAGCAGCCCCGGGGACGGCCGATACGAGCAGTACTTC. The encoded protein is CASSPGDGRYEQYF.

V usage is TRBV5-1 and J usage is TRBJ2-6; D might be TRBD1 (6 bases). The ends were cut back, 5 bases at V and 4 bases at J, with 13 bases in the middle. The CDR3 consists of 15 residues. Germline V gene sequence: CDR1 SGHRS, CDR2 YFSETQ. For the CDR3, the DNA is TGCGCCAGCAGTCCAGGGGCGGACGGGGCCAACGTCCTGACTTTC. As protein: CASSPGADGANVLTF.

The chain links TRBV19 to TRBJ2-6, with D tentatively TRBD2 (6 bases). V was pared by 6 bases and J by 0 bases, with 6 bases between. CDR1 and CDR2 (germline): LNHDA, SQIVND (reference sequence). The CDR3 is made up of 14 amino acids. The CDR3 DNA reads as TGTGCCAGTAGGCGGGACTCTGGGGCCAACGTCCTGACTTTC. It is translated as CASRRDSGANVLTF.

The CDR3 DNA reads TGTGCCATCCACGGGACCGACAGGGGGGAGATGAACACTGAAGCTTTCTTT. Translation: CAIHGTDRGEMNTEAFF. The rearrangement joins TRBV10-3 to TRBJ1-1, with 9 bases lining up with TRBD1. The junction had 13 bases not matched to a gene; V was cut back by 8 bases and J by 0 bases. Germline CDR1 and CDR2: ENHRY and SYGVKD. This CDR3 spans 17 amino acids.

The chain uses TRBV28 and TRBJ1-4; D is ambiguous. CDR1 and CDR2 (germline): MDHEN, SYDVKM. V dropped 3 bases and J dropped 4 bases, with 6 bases sitting between them. The CDR3 covers 13 residues. CDR3 nucleotide sequence: TGTGCCAGCAGTTTTCGGGGTAATGAAAAACTGTTTTTT. Translating it yields CASSFRGNEKLFF.

This clone was detected once. J is TRBJ1-1 and V is TRBV19; D may be TRBD1 (6 bases). The CDR3 covers 15 residues. The V end lost 6 bases, the J end lost 2 bases, and 16 bases lay between the germline ends. Germline loops: CDR1 LNHDA, CDR2 SQIVND (reference sequence). The CDR3 region has the DNA TGTGCCAGTAGGAGAGGCGGACAGCAAAACACTGAAGCTTTCTTT. Residues: CASRRGGQQNTEAFF.

The gene calls are TRBV10-3 and TRBJ2-3; TRBD1 might be the D (5 bases). The V gene's germline CDR1 is ENHRY and CDR2 SYGVKD. The CDR3 has 14 residues. V was shortened by 11 bases and J by 2 bases, with 17 bases between the two germline ends. The CDR3 loop reads CARPRVQVTDTQYF. The CDR3 DNA reads as TGTGCCCGCCCTCGAGTACAGGTCACAGATACGCAGTATTTT.

The rearrangement links TRBV11-1 to TRBJ2-7, with 9 nucleotides matching TRBD1. From germline, CDR1 is SGHAT and CDR2 FQDESV (reference sequence). The CDR3 sequence is 16 residues long. The J segment lost 7 bases and the V segment lost 1 base, leaving 11 bases of the junction unmatched. The CDR3 DNA reads as TGTGCCAGCAGCTTAGGCGTTGGACAGGGGTTTAATGAGCAGTACTTC. Protein: CASSLGVGQGFNEQYF.